This TCR beta chain was documented in a study of identical twins. General study results and limits: Memory repertoires lacked the insertion deficit that abundant cord blood beta clonotypes showed.

The germline gives CDR1 MGHRA, CDR2 YSYEKL. The V gene lost 6 bases and the J gene lost 2 bases, with 11 bases spanning the gap. The CDR3 has 13 residues. TCRdb re-called the 5' RACE reads through MiXCR, storing one row per CDR3 protein. The sample holds roughly 290,000 distinct CDR3 sequences, roughly 9% seen once. This clonotype occurred many times. The target antigen is unknown. This sample was shared with a second study, whose subject was yellow fever vaccine responses in identical twins.

The sequence was obtained from a woman in her late teens or twenties in good health. V gene TRBV4-1 combines with J gene TRBJ2-7; D is possibly TRBD1 (6 bases). Sequenced sample: CD8+ T cells sorted from blood. CDR3 loop: CASSWDIAYEQYF. The CDR3 bases are TGCGCCAGCAGTTGGGACATAGCCTACGAGCAGTACTTC.